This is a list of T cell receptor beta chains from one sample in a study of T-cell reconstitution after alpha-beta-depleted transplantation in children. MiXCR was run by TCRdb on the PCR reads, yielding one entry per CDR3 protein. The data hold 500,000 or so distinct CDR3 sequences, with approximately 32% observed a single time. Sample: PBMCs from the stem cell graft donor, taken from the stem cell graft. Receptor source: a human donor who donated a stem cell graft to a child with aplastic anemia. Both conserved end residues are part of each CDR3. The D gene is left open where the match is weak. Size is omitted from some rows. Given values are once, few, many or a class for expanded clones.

CASSFTGKTEAFF	TGTGCCAGCAGTTTCACAGGGAAGACTGAAGCTTTCTTT	NA	NA	TRBV12-3/TRBV12-4	13	TRBJ1-1
CASSDAFEMQGNSPLHF	TGTGCCAGCAGTGACGCGTTTGAGATGCAGGGGAATTCACCCCTCCACTTT	NA	NA	TRBV25-1	17	TRBJ1-6
CASSPWQTGANVLTF	TGTGCCAGCTCACCATGGCAAACTGGGGCCAACGTCCTGACTTTC	NA	NA	TRBV18	15	TRBJ2-6
CATSDPQGQRSSYNEQFF	TGTGCCACCAGTGATCCCCAGGGGCAGCGGAGCTCCTACAATGAGCAGTTCTTC	few	NA	TRBV24-1	18	TRBJ2-1
CAWLGQLATEAFF	TGTGCCTGGCTGGGGCAGCTTGCCACTGAAGCTTTCTTT	NA	NA	TRBV30	13	TRBJ1-1
CASSYRDLGTEAFF	TGCGCCAGCAGCTATCGGGACCTGGGGACTGAAGCTTTCTTT	once	NA	TRBV5-1	14	TRBJ1-1
CASSPRTGESQYF	TGTGCCAGCAGCCCCCGGACAGGGGAATCCCAGTACTTC	NA	TRBD1	TRBV4-2	13	TRBJ2-7
CASSARTGRAYNEQFF	TGTGCCAGCAGCGCCCGGACAGGGAGGGCCTACAATGAGCAGTTCTTC	NA	NA	TRBV9	16	TRBJ2-1
CASSLETGRKLFF	TGTGCCAGCAGCTTAGAGACAGGTAGGAAACTGTTTTTT	once	NA	TRBV11-2	13	TRBJ1-4
CASSLTRTSGRWVFNEQFF	TGTGCCAGCAGCCTAACTAGGACTAGCGGGAGGTGGGTCTTCAATGAGCAGTTCTTC	few	TRBD2	TRBV11-2	19	TRBJ2-1
CSARDSGGEGETQYF	TGCAGTGCTAGAGATAGCGGAGGGGAGGGTGAGACCCAGTACTTC	NA	TRBD2	TRBV20-1	15	TRBJ2-5
CASSNQSPVGGEKLFF	TGTGCCAGCTCTAACCAAAGCCCTGTCGGCGGTGAAAAACTGTTTTTT	NA	NA	TRBV18	16	TRBJ1-4
CASSSGGLAGGLAGELFF	TGTGCCAGCAGCTCGGGAGGACTAGCGGGAGGTCTCGCCGGGGAGCTGTTTTTT	NA	TRBD2	TRBV11-2	18	TRBJ2-2
CASSLATAGGQPQHF	TGTGCCAGCAGTTTAGCGACGGCAGGGGGGCAGCCCCAGCATTTT	few	TRBD1	TRBV12-3/TRBV12-4	15	TRBJ1-5
CASSTGANTEAFF	TGTGCCAGCAGCACGGGGGCGAACACTGAAGCTTTCTTT	NA	NA	TRBV27	13	TRBJ1-1
CASSTPINYGYTF	TGTGCCAGCAGCACCCCTATAAACTATGGCTACACCTTC	few	NA	TRBV7-8	13	TRBJ1-2
CSAREGSVDTEAFF	TGCAGTGCTAGAGAGGGTAGTGTGGACACTGAAGCTTTCTTT	few	NA	TRBV20-1	14	TRBJ1-1
CSVRAGGGYNEQFF	TGCAGCGTCCGTGCTGGCGGGGGATACAATGAGCAGTTCTTC	few	TRBD2	TRBV29-1	14	TRBJ2-1
CASSLGALSNQPQHF	TGTGCCAGCAGTTTGGGGGCTCTCAGCAATCAGCCCCAGCATTTT	few	NA	TRBV12-3/TRBV12-4	15	TRBJ1-5
CASSTYRGNTEAFF	TGTGCCAGTAGTACCTACAGGGGGAACACTGAAGCTTTCTTT	NA	TRBD1	TRBV19	14	TRBJ1-1
CASSQLLAGVSEQFF	TGTGCCAGCAGCCAACTGTTAGCGGGAGTGAGTGAGCAGTTCTTC	NA	TRBD2	TRBV14	15	TRBJ2-1
CASSSADGSYNEQFF	TGTGCCAGCAGCTCAGCGGATGGCTCCTACAATGAGCAGTTCTTC	once	NA	TRBV11-3	15	TRBJ2-1
CASSQDPLAYEQYF	TGCGCCAGCAGCCAGGACCCTTTAGCCTACGAGCAGTACTTC	NA	NA	TRBV4-3	14	TRBJ2-7
CASSSGTGMTGELFF	TGCGCCAGCAGCTCGGGGACAGGGATGACCGGGGAGCTGTTTTTT	NA	TRBD1	TRBV5-1	15	TRBJ2-2
CASSPGLVYTQYF	TGTGCCAGCAGCCCTGGACTAGTTTATACGCAGTATTTT	NA	TRBD2	TRBV14	13	TRBJ2-3
CSARGRLTGRTQPQHF	TGCAGTGCTAGGGGTCGCCTCACGGGGCGGACTCAGCCCCAGCATTTT	few	NA	TRBV20-1	16	TRBJ1-5
CASSQGVVAGVDETQYF	TGTGCCAGCAGCCAGGGGGTTGTAGCGGGAGTGGATGAGACCCAGTACTTC	NA	TRBD2	TRBV12-3/TRBV12-4	17	TRBJ2-5
CSAPWTSRRGTEQFF	TGCAGTGCTCCCTGGACTAGCCGGAGGGGGACTGAGCAGTTCTTC	few	TRBD2	TRBV20-1	15	TRBJ2-1
CASSLALGLALTYEQYF	TGTGCCAGCAGCTTAGCGCTTGGACTAGCCCTTACCTACGAGCAGTACTTC	few	TRBD2	TRBV7-2	17	TRBJ2-7
CASSFRTGRHYGYTF	TGTGCCAGCAGTTTCCGGACAGGGCGGCACTATGGCTACACCTTC	NA	TRBD1	TRBV12-3/TRBV12-4	15	TRBJ1-2
CATSGWDLSSTDTQYF	TGTGCCACCAGCGGTTGGGACCTTTCTAGCACAGATACGCAGTATTTT	NA	NA	TRBV15	16	TRBJ2-3
CASSHGGAILTDTQYF	TGTGCCAGCAGCCACGGGGGGGCTATCCTCACAGATACGCAGTATTTT	few	TRBD2	TRBV6-1	16	TRBJ2-3
CASSPGPASTDTQYF	TGTGCCAGCAGCCCAGGACCAGCGAGCACAGATACGCAGTATTTT	NA	NA	TRBV11-2	15	TRBJ2-3
CAISESIRPDRGPETQYF	TGTGCCATCAGTGAGTCGATAAGGCCGGACAGGGGGCCGGAGACCCAGTACTTC	NA	TRBD1	TRBV10-3	18	TRBJ2-5
CASSILPGRETQYF	TGTGCCAGTAGTATATTGCCGGGAAGGGAGACCCAGTACTTC	few	NA	TRBV19	14	TRBJ2-5
CASSPGDQETQYF	TGTGCCAGCAGTCCCGGGGACCAAGAGACCCAGTACTTC	many	NA	TRBV18	13	TRBJ2-5
CASSLESGTSGSLWFF	TGTGCCAGCAGCTTAGAGTCCGGGACTAGCGGGAGTTTGTGGTTCTTC	few	TRBD2	TRBV7-2	16	TRBJ2-1
CSADPSGRGHEQFF	TGCAGTGCCGATCCGAGCGGGAGGGGTCATGAGCAGTTCTTC	few	TRBD2	TRBV20-1	14	TRBJ2-1
CASSPTSRETQYF	TGCGCCAGCAGCCCGACTAGCCGAGAGACCCAGTACTTC	NA	TRBD2	TRBV5-1	13	TRBJ2-5
CSARPGLAGDTQYF	TGCAGTGCCCGACCGGGACTAGCGGGAGATACGCAGTATTTT	few	TRBD2	TRBV20-1	14	TRBJ2-3
CATRPGQEADTQYF	TGTGCCACCAGGCCGGGACAAGAGGCAGATACGCAGTATTTT	NA	NA	TRBV24-1	14	TRBJ2-3
CASTRGTSDEQFF	TGTGCCAGCACGCGAGGGACTAGCGATGAGCAGTTCTTC	NA	TRBD2	TRBV6-1	13	TRBJ2-1
CASRSWDRGEDTEAFF	TGTGCCAGCAGATCTTGGGACAGGGGTGAAGACACTGAAGCTTTCTTT	NA	TRBD1	TRBV27	16	TRBJ1-1
CSVDNVPGQGAHGYTF	TGCAGCGTTGATAACGTACCGGGACAGGGGGCCCATGGCTACACCTTC	few	TRBD1	TRBV29-1	16	TRBJ1-2
CSALNRVERNEQFF	TGCAGTGCTCTGAACCGGGTTGAACGCAATGAGCAGTTCTTC	few	NA	TRBV20-1	14	TRBJ2-1